This T cell receptor (beta chain) was sequenced in a study of cytomegalovirus exposure and HLA in healthy donors. Study results and limitations: As a later analysis showed, a missense DCLRE1C variant was linked to trimming of TCR beta V- and J-genes. For most TCR beta V segments, an earlier analysis put the productive rate at about 87% or about 30% of the time.

Germline V gene sequence: CDR1 MDHEN, CDR2 SYDVKM. With V trimmed by 2 bases and J by 5 bases, 4 bases remained unmatched. The CDR3 consists of 14 residues. Healthy bone marrow donors made up the donors. Concerning this clone: Its antigen is not identified.

PCR was performed using 60 Vbeta and 13 Jbeta primers. In the original analysis: Among the unique TCR beta chains that a later analysis counted, about 81 million in all, about 12 million were shared. TCRdb keeps only in-frame clones here, not all; method: immunoSEQ multiplex PCR. The V and J calls and clone size come from that table; D and trimming were worked out from the DNA. This sample has 150,000 to 200,000 clones, with about 75% found just once. The chain combines TRBV28 with TRBJ1-1; 8 positions agree with TRBD1. This sequence originates from a man aged 40-50 years in good health and CMV-seropositive. The sequencing input was PBMCs. The CDR3 DNA reads TGTGCCAGCAGTTTACCCACAGGGGGAACTGAAGCTTTCTTT. Translating it yields CASSLPTGGTEAFF.